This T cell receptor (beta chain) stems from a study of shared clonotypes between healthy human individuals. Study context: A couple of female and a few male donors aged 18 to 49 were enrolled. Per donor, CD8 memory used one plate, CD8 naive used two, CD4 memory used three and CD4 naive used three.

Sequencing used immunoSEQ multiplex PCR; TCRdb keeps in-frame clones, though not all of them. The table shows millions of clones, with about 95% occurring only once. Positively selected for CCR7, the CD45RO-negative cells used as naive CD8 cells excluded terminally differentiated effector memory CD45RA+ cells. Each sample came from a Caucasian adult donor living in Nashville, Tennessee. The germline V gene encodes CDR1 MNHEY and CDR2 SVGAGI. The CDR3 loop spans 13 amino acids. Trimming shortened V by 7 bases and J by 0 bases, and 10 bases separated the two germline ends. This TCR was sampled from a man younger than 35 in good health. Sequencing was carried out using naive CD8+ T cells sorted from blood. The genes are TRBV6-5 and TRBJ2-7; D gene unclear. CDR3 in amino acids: CASNSASSYEQYF. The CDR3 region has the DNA TGTGCCAGCAACAGTGCGAGCTCCTACGAGCAGTACTTC.